Listed below are T cell receptor beta chains from one sample, sequenced in a study of regulatory T cells in long-lasting Graves disease. In TCRdb, the multiplex PCR reads were re-called with MiXCR into one record per CDR3 protein. The table has 680,000 or so distinct CDR3 sequences, roughly 15% seen once. The same specimen was also included in a second study, on T cells in Graves' hyperthyroidism and ophthalmopathy.

The sample in question was peripheral blood mononuclear cells (PBMCs), obtained at new diagnosis, from a patient treated with antithyroid drugs. The receptors come from a woman in her 30s with Graves disease. Each CDR3 is given with its conserved first and last residue.

j_gene | v_gene | CDR3aa
TRBJ2-1 | TRBV6-2/TRBV6-3 | CASSLLAGPYNEQFF
TRBJ1-1 | TRBV28 | CASSSPTPARGTEAFF
TRBJ1-5 | TRBV28 | CASSSRQGVVNQPQHF
TRBJ1-4 | TRBV5-1 | CASSLDYSFPRGATNEKLFF
TRBJ2-1 | TRBV19 | CASKGLAGQGGGNEQFF
TRBJ2-7 | TRBV6-1 | CASRPPRGGAREQYF
TRBJ1-1 | TRBV10-3 | CAITRTGSTEAFF
TRBJ1-1 | TRBV30 | CACNRQFEAFF
TRBJ2-5 | TRBV20-1 | CSASMRGTFQETQYF
TRBJ2-3 | TRBV20-1 | CSVEWTSGRDTQYF